Listed here is a single T cell receptor beta chain. Its specificity is unknown. The source of the sample is a study of cytomegalovirus exposure and HLA in healthy donors. Study at large: Researchers found that more than 70% of fewer than 450 genotyped donors fell within the Caucasian-associated ancestry cluster. General study results and limits: According to a later analysis, most TCR beta chains associated with CMV appeared HLA-restricted. Researchers catalogued over 150 TCR beta chains as cytomegalovirus-associated.

Researchers ran the PCR with 60 Vbeta and 13 Jbeta primers. Method: immunoSEQ multiplex PCR; TCRdb's copy keeps in-frame clones and lacks some. The sample yields around 150,000 clones, around four fifths seen once. V was pared by 4 bases and J by 1 base, with 4 bases between. Germline V gives CDR1 SGHRS, CDR2 YFSETQ. The CDR3 loop spans 12 amino acids. The sample was PBMCs. The clonotype originates from a female donor in good health and CMV-seronegative. The V call is TRBV5-1, the J call TRBJ2-3; D unclear. This CDR3 reads CASSEGTDTQYF. DNA of the CDR3: TGCGCCAGCAGCGAGGGCACAGATACGCAGTATTTT.